A selection of T cell receptor beta chains follows, all from one sample in a study of shared clonotypes between healthy human individuals. Produced via immunoSEQ multiplex PCR; TCRdb's table is partial and in-frame only. In the table there are about 1,500,000 clones, 95% to 97% of which are singletons. Sequencing was done on a sample of naive CD4+ T cells sorted from blood. Receptors originate from a man aged 30 to 39 in good health. Each CDR3 is given with its conserved first and last residue. A D gene is named only where the DNA matches it firmly. A clone size is listed for some rows: how often the clone was seen (once, few, many), or a class if it is expanded.

size: .
V: TRBV6-1
J: TRBJ1-4
D: .
DNA: TGTGCCAGCAGCGCCTCAGGGAGGGTTAATGAAAAACTGTTTTTT
CDR3: CASSASGRVNEKLFF

size: once
V: TRBV2
J: TRBJ1-1
D: .
DNA: TGTGCCAGCAGCCGCAATACGGGGGCTTTCTTT
CDR3: CASSRNTGAFF

size: .
V: TRBV28
J: TRBJ1-2
D: .
DNA: TGTGCCAGCCTGAGGGGGGGCTCTGGCTACACCTTC
CDR3: CASLRGGSGYTF

size: .
V: TRBV5-8
J: TRBJ1-4
D: .
DNA: TGTGCCAGCAGCTTGGCAGGGTTCGAGGAAAAACTGTTTTTT
CDR3: CASSLAGFEEKLFF

size: .
V: TRBV4-1
J: TRBJ1-5
D: .
DNA: TGCGCCAGCAGCCAAGATCTCAGAACAGGCGAGCGTCAGCCCCAGCATTTT
CDR3: CASSQDLRTGERQPQHF

size: .
V: TRBV5-1
J: TRBJ2-5
D: .
DNA: TGCGCCAGCAGCCCTGCGCCCGGGCAAGAGACCCAGTACTTC
CDR3: CASSPAPGQETQYF

size: .
V: TRBV19
J: TRBJ1-2
D: .
DNA: TGTGCCAGTAGTATACTTGGCAGATTTAACTATGGCTACACCTTC
CDR3: CASSILGRFNYGYTF

size: .
V: TRBV15
J: TRBJ2-7
D: .
DNA: TGTGCCACCAGGACCGGAACCCAACGACCCTACGAGCAGTACTTC
CDR3: CATRTGTQRPYEQYF

size: .
V: TRBV18
J: TRBJ1-1
D: TRBD1
DNA: TGTGCCAGCTCACCCCGGACAGGGACGAACACTGAAGCTTTCTTT
CDR3: CASSPRTGTNTEAFF

size: once
V: TRBV4-1
J: TRBJ2-4
D: TRBD1
DNA: TGCGCCAGCAGCCAAGTCTGGGACAGAAAAAACATTCAGTACTTC
CDR3: CASSQVWDRKNIQYF

size: .
V: TRBV25-1
J: TRBJ1-4
D: TRBD1
DNA: TGTGCCAGCAGTGAACTGGACAGGGAAAGAGCCGAGGATGAAAAACTGTTTTTT
CDR3: CASSELDRERAEDEKLFF

size: .
V: TRBV5-5
J: TRBJ2-1
D: TRBD1
DNA: TGTGCCAGCAGCATCCTCCCAGGGGGTCGGCAGTTCTTC
CDR3: CASSILPGGRQFF

size: .
V: TRBV7-2
J: TRBJ2-5
D: .
DNA: TGTGCCAGCAGCCCCACTACTTGGATGGAGACCCAGTACTTC
CDR3: CASSPTTWMETQYF

size: once
V: TRBV28
J: TRBJ2-3
D: .
DNA: TGTGCCAGCAGCATTCCGGGACTTCCAAGGGAAGGGACGCAGTATTTT
CDR3: CASSIPGLPREGTQYF

size: .
V: TRBV29-1
J: TRBJ2-5
D: TRBD1
DNA: TGCAGCGTTGTCCCTGACAGGGTGGGCGAGACCCAGTACTTC
CDR3: CSVVPDRVGETQYF

size: .
V: TRBV9
J: TRBJ1-1
D: .
DNA: TGTGCCAGCAGCCCAGGGGACGTAGACACTCGGGCTTTCTTT
CDR3: CASSPGDVDTRAFF

size: .
V: TRBV4-3
J: TRBJ1-1
D: TRBD1
DNA: TGCGCCAGCAGCCAATTAACAGGGGGTCGGAACACTGAAGCTTTCTTT
CDR3: CASSQLTGGRNTEAFF

size: .
V: TRBV28
J: TRBJ2-4
D: .
DNA: TGTGCCAGCAGTTTACCTTCGCGTTTAGCCAAAAACATTCAGTACTTC
CDR3: CASSLPSRLAKNIQYF

size: .
V: TRBV10-1
J: TRBJ2-3
D: TRBD1
DNA: TGCGCCAGCAGTGAGTTTTGGGACAGGGCCCCAGATACGCAGTATTTT
CDR3: CASSEFWDRAPDTQYF

size: .
V: TRBV29-1
J: TRBJ2-1
D: .
DNA: TGCAGCGTTGACGTGGGGGGTTCTTACAATGAGCAGTTCTTC
CDR3: CSVDVGGSYNEQFF

size: .
V: TRBV29-1
J: TRBJ2-3
D: .
DNA: TGCAGCGTCGGCCCGACTAGTTCCACAGATACGCAGTATTTT
CDR3: CSVGPTSSTDTQYF

size: .
V: TRBV5-1
J: TRBJ2-7
D: TRBD1
DNA: TGCGCCAGCAGCTGGGGACAGGGAAACCCCTACGAGCAGTACTTC
CDR3: CASSWGQGNPYEQYF

size: .
V: TRBV19
J: TRBJ2-6
D: .
DNA: TGTGCCAGTAGTATGGCTGGGGCCAACGTCCTGACTTTC
CDR3: CASSMAGANVLTF

size: .
V: TRBV6-6
J: TRBJ2-5
D: .
DNA: TGTGCCAGCAGCCCCTTGGAGACCCAGTACTTC
CDR3: CASSPLETQYF

size: .
V: TRBV9
J: TRBJ2-3
D: .
DNA: TGTGCCAGCAGCGTAAGGGGTAGAAACACAGATACGCAGTATTTT
CDR3: CASSVRGRNTDTQYF

size: .
V: TRBV30
J: TRBJ2-7
D: .
DNA: TGTGCCTGGAGACATCCCAGACCTACCATCGAGCAGTACTTC
CDR3: CAWRHPRPTIEQYF

size: .
V: TRBV5-4
J: TRBJ2-5
D: .
DNA: TGTGCCAGCAGCAAACCAGACAAATTAGAGACCCAGTACTTC
CDR3: CASSKPDKLETQYF

size: .
V: TRBV19
J: TRBJ1-2
D: .
DNA: TGTGCCAGTAAGGGACTCCACTATGGCTACACCTTC
CDR3: CASKGLHYGYTF

size: .
V: TRBV30
J: TRBJ2-1
D: .
DNA: TGTGCCTGGAGTGCCGGGAATGAGCAGTTCTTC
CDR3: CAWSAGNEQFF

size: .
V: TRBV18
J: TRBJ2-7
D: .
DNA: TGTGCCAGCTCACAAAGGTCCCTGAACGAGCAGTACTTC
CDR3: CASSQRSLNEQYF

size: .
V: TRBV15
J: TRBJ1-5
D: .
DNA: TGTGCCACCAGCAGCGACAGATCGCGGACTGATTACTATAGCAATCAGCCCCAGCATTTT
CDR3: CATSSDRSRTDYYSNQPQHF